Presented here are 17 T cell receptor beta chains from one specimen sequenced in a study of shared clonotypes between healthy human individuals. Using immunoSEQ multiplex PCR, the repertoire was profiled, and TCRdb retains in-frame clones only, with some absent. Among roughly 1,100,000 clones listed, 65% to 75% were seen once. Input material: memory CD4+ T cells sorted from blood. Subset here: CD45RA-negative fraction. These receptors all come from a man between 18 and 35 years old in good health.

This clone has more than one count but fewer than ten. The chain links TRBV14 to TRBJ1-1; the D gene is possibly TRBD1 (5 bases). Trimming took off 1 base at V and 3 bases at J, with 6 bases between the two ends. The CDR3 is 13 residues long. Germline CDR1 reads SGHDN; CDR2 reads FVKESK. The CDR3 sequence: CASSQGQHTEAFF. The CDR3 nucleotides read TGTGCCAGCAGCCAAGGACAGCACACTGAAGCTTTCTTT.

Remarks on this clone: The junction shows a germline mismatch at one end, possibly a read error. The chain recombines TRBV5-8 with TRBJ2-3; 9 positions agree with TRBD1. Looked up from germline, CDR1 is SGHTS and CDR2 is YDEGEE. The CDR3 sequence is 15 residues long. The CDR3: CASRLGQGIRDTQYF. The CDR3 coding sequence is TGTGCCAGCAGATTGGGACAGGGAATCAGAGATACGCAGTATTTT.

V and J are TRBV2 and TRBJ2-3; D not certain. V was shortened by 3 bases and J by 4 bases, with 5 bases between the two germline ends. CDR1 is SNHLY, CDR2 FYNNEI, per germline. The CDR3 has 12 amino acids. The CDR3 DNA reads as TGTGCCAGCAGTGATGTCCCAGATACGCAGTATTTT. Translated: CASSDVPDTQYF.

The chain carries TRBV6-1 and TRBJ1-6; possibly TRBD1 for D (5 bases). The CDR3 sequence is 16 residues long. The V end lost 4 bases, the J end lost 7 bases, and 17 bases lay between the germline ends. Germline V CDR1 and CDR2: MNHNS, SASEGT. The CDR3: CASSANLGVQNSPLHF. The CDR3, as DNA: TGTGCCAGCAGTGCAAATCTGGGGGTCCAAAATTCACCCCTCCACTTT.

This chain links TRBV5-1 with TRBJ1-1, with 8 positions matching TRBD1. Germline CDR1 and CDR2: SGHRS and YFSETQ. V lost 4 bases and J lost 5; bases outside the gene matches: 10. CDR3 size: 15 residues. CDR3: CASSDSRQGPTEAFF. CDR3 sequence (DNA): TGCGCCAGCAGCGATTCTCGACAGGGGCCAACTGAAGCTTTCTTT.

DNA for the CDR3: TGCGCCAGCGGGGGGGCTGGGGTTGAAAAACTGTTTTTT. Translation: CASGGAGVEKLFF. The rearrangement joins TRBV4-1 to TRBJ1-4; tentatively, D is TRBD1 (6 bases). With 8 bases removed from V and 7 bases from J, the gap between germline ends came to 14 bases. Germline values: CDR1 MGHRA, CDR2 YSYEKL. The CDR3 runs to 13 residues.

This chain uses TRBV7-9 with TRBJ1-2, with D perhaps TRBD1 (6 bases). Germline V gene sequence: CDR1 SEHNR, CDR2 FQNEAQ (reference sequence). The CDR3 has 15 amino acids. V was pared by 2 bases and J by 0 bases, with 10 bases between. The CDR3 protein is CASSLTGLANYGYTF. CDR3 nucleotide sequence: TGTGCCAGCAGCTTAACAGGGCTAGCTAACTATGGCTACACCTTC.

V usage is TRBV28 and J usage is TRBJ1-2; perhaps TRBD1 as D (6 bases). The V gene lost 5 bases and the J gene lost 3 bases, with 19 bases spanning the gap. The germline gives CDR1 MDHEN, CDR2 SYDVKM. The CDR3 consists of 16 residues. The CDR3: CASSLSQPGQHYGYTF. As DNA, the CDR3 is TGTGCCAGCAGTCTATCTCAGCCGGGACAACACTATGGCTACACCTTC.

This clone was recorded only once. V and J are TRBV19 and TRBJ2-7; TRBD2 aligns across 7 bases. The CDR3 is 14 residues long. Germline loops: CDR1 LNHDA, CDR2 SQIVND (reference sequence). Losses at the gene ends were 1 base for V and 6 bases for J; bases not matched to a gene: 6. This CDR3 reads CASSIGGGTAEQYF. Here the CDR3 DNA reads TGTGCCAGTAGTATAGGGGGGGGTACCGCCGAGCAGTACTTC.

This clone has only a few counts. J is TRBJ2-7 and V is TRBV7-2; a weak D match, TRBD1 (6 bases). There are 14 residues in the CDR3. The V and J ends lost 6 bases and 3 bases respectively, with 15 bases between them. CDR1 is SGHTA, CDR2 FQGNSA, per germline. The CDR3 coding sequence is TGTGCCAGCAGGCCAGGGGACGGAGGCTACGAGCAGTACTTC. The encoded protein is CASRPGDGGYEQYF.

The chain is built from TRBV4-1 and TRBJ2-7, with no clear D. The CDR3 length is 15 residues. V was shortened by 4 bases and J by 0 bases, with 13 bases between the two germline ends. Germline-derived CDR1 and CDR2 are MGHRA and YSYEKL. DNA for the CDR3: TGCGCCAGCAGCCGCGTCGGGTCACCCTCCTACGAGCAGTACTTC. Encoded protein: CASSRVGSPSYEQYF.

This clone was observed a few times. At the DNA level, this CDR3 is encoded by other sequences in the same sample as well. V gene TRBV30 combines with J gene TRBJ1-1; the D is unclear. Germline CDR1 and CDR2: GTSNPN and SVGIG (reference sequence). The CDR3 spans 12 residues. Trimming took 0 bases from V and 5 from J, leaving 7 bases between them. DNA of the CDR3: TGTGCCTGGAGTGTTGAACGTACTGAAGCTTTCTTT. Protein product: CAWSVERTEAFF. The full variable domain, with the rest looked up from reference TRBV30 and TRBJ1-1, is SQTIHQWPATLVQPVGSPLSLECTVEGTSNPNLYWYRQAAGRGLQLLFYSVGIGQISSEVPQNLSASRPQDRQFILSSKKLLLSDSGFYLCAWSVERTEAFFGQGTRLTVV.

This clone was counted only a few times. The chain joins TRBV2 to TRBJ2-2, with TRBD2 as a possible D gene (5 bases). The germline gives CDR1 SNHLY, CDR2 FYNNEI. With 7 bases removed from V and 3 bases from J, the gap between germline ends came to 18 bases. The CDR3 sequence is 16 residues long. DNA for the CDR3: TGTGCCAGCAAAGAGGGAATCACCGGATACACCGGGGAGCTGTTTTTT. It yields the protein CASKEGITGYTGELFF. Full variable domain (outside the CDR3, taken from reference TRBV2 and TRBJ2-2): EPEVTQTPSHQVTQMGQEVILRCVPISNHLYFYWYRQILGQKVEFLVSFYNNEISEKSEIFDDQFSVERPDGSNFTLKIRSTKLEDSAMYFCASKEGITGYTGELFFGEGSRLTVL.

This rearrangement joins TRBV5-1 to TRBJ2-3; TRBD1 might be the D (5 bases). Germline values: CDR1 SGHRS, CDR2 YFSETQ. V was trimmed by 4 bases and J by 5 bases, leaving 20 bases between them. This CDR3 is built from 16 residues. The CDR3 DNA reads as TGCGCCAGCAGCCGTGGCGCTCCAGGGTCTGGAGATACGCAGTATTTT. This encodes CASSRGAPGSGDTQYF.

The chain's CDR3 is CASSPLSEGNEQYF. Written as DNA, the CDR3 is TGTGCCAGCAGCCCACTTAGCGAGGGTAACGAGCAGTACTTC. This chain links TRBV5-5 with TRBJ2-7; a weak D match, TRBD2 (5 bases). Germline V gives CDR1 SGHKS, CDR2 YYEKEE (reference sequence). Deletions cut 4 bases from V and 5 bases from J, with 16 bases between. The CDR3 loop spans 14 amino acids.

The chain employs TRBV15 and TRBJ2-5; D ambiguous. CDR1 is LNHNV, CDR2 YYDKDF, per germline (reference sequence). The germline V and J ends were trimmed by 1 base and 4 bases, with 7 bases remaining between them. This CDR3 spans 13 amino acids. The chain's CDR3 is CATSRGTIETQYF. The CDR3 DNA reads TGTGCCACCAGCAGAGGGACCATAGAGACCCAGTACTTC.

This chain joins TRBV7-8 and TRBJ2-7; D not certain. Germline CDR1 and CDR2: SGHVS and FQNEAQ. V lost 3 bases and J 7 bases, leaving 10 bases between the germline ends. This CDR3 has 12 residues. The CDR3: CASSFDGWEQYF. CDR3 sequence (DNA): TGTGCCAGCAGCTTCGACGGGTGGGAGCAGTACTTC.